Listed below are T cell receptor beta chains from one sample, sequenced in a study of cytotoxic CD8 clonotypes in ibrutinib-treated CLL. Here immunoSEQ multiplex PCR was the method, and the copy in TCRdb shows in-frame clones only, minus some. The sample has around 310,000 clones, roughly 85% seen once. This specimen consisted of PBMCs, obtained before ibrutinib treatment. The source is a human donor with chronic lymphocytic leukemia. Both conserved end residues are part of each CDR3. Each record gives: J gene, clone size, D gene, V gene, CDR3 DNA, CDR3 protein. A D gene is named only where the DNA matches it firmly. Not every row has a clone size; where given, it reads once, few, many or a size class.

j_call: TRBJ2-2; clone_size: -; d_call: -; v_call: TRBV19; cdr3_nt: TGTGCCAGTAGTATAACCCTCTCCCCAGGGGCCACCGGGGAGCTGTTTTTT; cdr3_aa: CASSITLSPGATGELFF
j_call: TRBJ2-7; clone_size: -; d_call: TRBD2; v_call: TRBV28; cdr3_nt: TGTGCCAGCCGTTGGGCTAGCGGAAGCTCCTACGAGCAGTACTTC; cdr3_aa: CASRWASGSSYEQYF
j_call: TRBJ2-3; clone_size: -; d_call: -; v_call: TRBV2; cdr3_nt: TGTGCCAGCACGTTAGGGTGGAGCACAGATACGCAGTATTTT; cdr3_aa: CASTLGWSTDTQYF
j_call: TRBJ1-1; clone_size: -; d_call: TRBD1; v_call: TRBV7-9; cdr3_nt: TGTGCCAGCAGCGACCATAAGGTCAGGGGGCTAACTGAAGCTTTCTTT; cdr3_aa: CASSDHKVRGLTEAFF
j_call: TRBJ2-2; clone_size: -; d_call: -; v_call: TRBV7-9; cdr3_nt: TGTGCCAGCCACCTTGGACAAGTCACCGGGGAGCTGTTTTTT; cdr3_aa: CASHLGQVTGELFF
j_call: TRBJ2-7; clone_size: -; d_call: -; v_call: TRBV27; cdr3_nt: TGTGCCAGCAGCCTAGCTGGGGGGAGCGACGAGCAGTACTTC; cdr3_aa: CASSLAGGSDEQYF
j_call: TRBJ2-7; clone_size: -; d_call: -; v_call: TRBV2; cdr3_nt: TGTGCCAGCAGTGAAGCCCTGGGATCCTACGAGCAGTACTTC; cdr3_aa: CASSEALGSYEQYF
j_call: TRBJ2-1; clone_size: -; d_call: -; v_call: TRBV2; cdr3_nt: TGTGCCAGCAGTGTGACCCATGAGCAGTTCTTC; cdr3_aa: CASSVTHEQFF
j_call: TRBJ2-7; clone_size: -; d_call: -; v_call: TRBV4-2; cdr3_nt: TGTGCCAGCAGCCAGGTGACTAGTTCCTACGGGCAGTACTTC; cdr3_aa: CASSQVTSSYGQYF
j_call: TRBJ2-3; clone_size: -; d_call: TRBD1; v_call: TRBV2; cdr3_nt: TGTGCCAGCAGTGCCGACAGGGGGCAAGATACGCAGTATTTT; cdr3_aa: CASSADRGQDTQYF
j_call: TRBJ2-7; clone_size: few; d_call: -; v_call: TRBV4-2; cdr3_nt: TGTGCCAGCAGCCAAGATTCACAGGAAGCTTACTACGAGCAGTACTTC; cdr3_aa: CASSQDSQEAYYEQYF
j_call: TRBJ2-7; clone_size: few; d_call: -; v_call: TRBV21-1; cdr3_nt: TGTGCCAGCAGCAGGTCCCCTTGGGGACTACAAAACGAGCAGTACTTC; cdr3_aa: CASSRSPWGLQNEQYF
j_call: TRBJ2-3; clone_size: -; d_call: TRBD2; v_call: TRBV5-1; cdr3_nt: TGCGCCAGCAGCTTGGTTCTAGCGGGTTCTCCTAGCACAGATACGCAGTATTTT; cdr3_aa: CASSLVLAGSPSTDTQYF
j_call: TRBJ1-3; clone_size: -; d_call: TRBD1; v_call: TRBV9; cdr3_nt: TGTGCCAGCAGCGTAGGCCCAGGGGGGACTGGAAACACCATATATTTT; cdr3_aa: CASSVGPGGTGNTIYF
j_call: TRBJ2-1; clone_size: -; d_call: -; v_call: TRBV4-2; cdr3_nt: TGTGCCAGCAGCCAAGCCTCGAATTCGGGTGAGCAGTTCTTC; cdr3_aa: CASSQASNSGEQFF
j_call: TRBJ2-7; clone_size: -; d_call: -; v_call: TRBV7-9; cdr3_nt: TGTGCCAGCTCCCCCGGGGGACTTTCCTACGAGCAGTACTTC; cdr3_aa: CASSPGGLSYEQYF
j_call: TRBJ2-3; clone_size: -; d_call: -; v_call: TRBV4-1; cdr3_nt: TGCGCCAGCAGCCAAGTTCCCGGGCGGAGTGGCGATACGCAGTATTTT; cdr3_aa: CASSQVPGRSGDTQYF
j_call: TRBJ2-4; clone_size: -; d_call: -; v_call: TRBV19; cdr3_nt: TGTGCCAGTAGTATGGGAGTGGATCTAGCCAAAAACATTCAGTACTTC; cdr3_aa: CASSMGVDLAKNIQYF
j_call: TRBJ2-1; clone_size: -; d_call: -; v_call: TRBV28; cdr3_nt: TGTGCCAGCAGTGTTTCCCGGTCCCCCCTCTTCGGCTACAATGAGCAGTTCTTC; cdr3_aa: CASSVSRSPLFGYNEQFF
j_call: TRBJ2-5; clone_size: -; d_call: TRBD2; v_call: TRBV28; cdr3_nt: TGTGCCAGCAGTTTATTAGCGGGAGTTAAAGAGACCCAGTACTTC; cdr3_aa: CASSLLAGVKETQYF
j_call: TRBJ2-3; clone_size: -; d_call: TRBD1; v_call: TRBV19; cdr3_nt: TGTGCCAGTAGTATGGGACAGGCGGGCACAGATACGCAGTATTTT; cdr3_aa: CASSMGQAGTDTQYF
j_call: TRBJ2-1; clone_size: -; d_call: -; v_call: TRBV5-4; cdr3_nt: TGTGCCAGCAGCCAAGGGTACAGCTCCTACAATGAGCAGTTCTTC; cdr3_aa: CASSQGYSSYNEQFF
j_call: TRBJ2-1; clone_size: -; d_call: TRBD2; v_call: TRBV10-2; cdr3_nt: TGCGCCAGCAGTGAGCCCGCTTTGGCGGGAGGGCCGCATGAGCAGTTCTTC; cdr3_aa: CASSEPALAGGPHEQFF
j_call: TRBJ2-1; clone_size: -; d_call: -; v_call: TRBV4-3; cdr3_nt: TGCGCCAGCAGCCAAGGGGACTCGAGCGCCTACAATGAGCAGTTCTTC; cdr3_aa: CASSQGDSSAYNEQFF
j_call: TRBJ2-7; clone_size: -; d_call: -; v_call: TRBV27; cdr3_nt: TGTGCCAGCAGTTTAGGGCGGGGTCGCTCCTACGAGCAGTACTTC; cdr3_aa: CASSLGRGRSYEQYF
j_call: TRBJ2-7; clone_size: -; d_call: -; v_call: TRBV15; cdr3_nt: TGTGCCACCAGCAGAGAAAACCGGGACAAGCTCTCCTACGAGCAGTACTTC; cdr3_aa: CATSRENRDKLSYEQYF
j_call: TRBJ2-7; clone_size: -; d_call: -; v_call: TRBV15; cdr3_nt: TGTGCCACCAGCAGAAACACAGGGCTCGCTCACGAGCAGTACTTC; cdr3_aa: CATSRNTGLAHEQYF
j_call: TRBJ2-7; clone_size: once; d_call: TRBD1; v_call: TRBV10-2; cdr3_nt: TGCGCCAGCAGATTACCGGGACAGGGGACCTACGAGCAGTACTTC; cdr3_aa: CASRLPGQGTYEQYF
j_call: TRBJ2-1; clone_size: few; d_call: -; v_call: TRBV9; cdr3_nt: TGTGCCAGCAGCGTAGCTTCAGTCGGGCGGTACAATGAGCAGTTCTTC; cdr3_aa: CASSVASVGRYNEQFF
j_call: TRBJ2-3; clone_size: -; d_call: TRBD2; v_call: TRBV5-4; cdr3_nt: TGTGCCAGCAGCTTGGCGGGACTAGCGGGAGTTCCAGATACGCAGTATTTT; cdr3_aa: CASSLAGLAGVPDTQYF
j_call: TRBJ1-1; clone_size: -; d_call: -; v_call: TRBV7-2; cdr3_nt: TGTGCCAGCAGCTTAGTTGGGGGGCAAGTGACTGAAGCTTTCTTT; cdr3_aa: CASSLVGGQVTEAFF
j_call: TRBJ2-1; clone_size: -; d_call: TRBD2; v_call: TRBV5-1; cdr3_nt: TGCGCCAGCAGCTTGGTTGGACTAGCGGGAGGCGGGGAGCAGTTCTTC; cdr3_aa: CASSLVGLAGGGEQFF
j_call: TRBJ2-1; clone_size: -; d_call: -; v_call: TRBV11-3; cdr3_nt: TGTGCCAGCAGCTTCCGAGGGGGGAATGAGCAGTTCTTC; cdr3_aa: CASSFRGGNEQFF
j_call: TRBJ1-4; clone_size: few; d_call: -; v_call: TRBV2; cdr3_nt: TGTGCCAAGGGTACGGGGAGTAATGAAAAACTGTTTTTT; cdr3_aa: CAKGTGSNEKLFF
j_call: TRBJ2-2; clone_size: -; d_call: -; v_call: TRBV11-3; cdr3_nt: TGTGCCAGCAGCTTATTCGCAGACACCGGGGAGCTGTTTTTT; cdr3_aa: CASSLFADTGELFF
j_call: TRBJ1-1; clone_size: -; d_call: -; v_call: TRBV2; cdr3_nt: TGTGCCAGCAGCCAAGAGGGGGACACTGAAGCTTTCTTT; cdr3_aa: CASSQEGDTEAFF
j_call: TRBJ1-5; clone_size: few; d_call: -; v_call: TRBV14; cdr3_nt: TGTGCCAGCAGCCAGAGGGGGGGCAATCAGCCCCAGCATTTT; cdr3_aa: CASSQRGGNQPQHF
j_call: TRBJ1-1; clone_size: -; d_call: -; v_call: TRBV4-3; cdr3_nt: TGCGCCAGCAGCCAAGGGGTCAGGCTCCCAACTGAAGCTTTCTTT; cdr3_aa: CASSQGVRLPTEAFF
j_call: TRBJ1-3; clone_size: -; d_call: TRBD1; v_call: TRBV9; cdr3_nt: TGTGCCAGCAGCGTAGGCGGAGGGGGCGCCGGGTATGGAAACACCATATATTTT; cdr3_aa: CASSVGGGGAGYGNTIYF
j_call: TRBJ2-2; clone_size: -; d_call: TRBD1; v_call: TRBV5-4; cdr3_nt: TGTGCCAGCAGATTGAAGCCGGGACAGGGGTTTACCGGGGAGCTGTTTTTT; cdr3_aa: CASRLKPGQGFTGELFF
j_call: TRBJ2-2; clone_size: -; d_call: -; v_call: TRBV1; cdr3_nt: TGCACCAGCAGCCAAGTATACAGGACAGGGAGCACCGGGGAGCTGTTTTTT; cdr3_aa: CTSSQVYRTGSTGELFF
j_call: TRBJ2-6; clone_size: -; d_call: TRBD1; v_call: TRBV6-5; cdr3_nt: TGTGCCAGCACCGTTAGGGGGCAGGAGGACGTCCTGACTTTC; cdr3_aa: CASTVRGQEDVLTF
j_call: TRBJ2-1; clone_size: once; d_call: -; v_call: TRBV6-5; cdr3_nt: TGTGCCAGCAGTTACTCGTACGGTGAGCAGTTCTTC; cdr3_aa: CASSYSYGEQFF
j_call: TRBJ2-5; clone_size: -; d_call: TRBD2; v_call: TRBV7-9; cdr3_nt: TGTGCCAGCAGCACAGACTTACTAGCGGCGCAAGAGACCCAGTACTTC; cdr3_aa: CASSTDLLAAQETQYF